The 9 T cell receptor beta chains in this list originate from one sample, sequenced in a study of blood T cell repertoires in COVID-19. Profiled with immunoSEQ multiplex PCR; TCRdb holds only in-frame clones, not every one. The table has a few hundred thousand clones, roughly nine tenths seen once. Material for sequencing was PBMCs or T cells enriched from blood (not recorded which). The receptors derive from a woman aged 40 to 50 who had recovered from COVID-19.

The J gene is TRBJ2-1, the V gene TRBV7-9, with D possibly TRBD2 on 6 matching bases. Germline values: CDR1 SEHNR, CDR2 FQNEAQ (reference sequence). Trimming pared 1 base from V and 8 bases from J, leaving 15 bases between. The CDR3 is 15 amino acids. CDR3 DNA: TGTGCCAGCAGCTTAGTTCTAGCGCGAGGCGATGAGCAGTTCTTC. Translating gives CASSLVLARGDEQFF. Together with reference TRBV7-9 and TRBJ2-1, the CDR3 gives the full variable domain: DTGVSQNPRHKITKRGQNVTFRCDPISEHNRLYWYRQTLGQGPEFLTYFQNEAQLEKSRLLSDRFSAERPKGSFSTLEIQRTEQGDSAMYLCASSLVLARGDEQFFGPGTRLTVL.

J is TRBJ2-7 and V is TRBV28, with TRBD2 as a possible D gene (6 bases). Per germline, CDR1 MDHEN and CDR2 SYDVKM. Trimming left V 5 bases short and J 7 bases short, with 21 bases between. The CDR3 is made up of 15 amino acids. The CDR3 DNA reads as TGTGCCAGCAGTACTCCCTATAGCGGCTTCGGGGAGCAGTACTTC. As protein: CASSTPYSGFGEQYF.

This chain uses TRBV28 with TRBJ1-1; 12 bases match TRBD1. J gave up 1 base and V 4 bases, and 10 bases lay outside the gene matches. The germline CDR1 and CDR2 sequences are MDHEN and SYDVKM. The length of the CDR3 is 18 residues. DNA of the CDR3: TGTGCCAGCAGTTCGAGGTTTGGGACAGGGGGCGGGAACACTGAAGCTTTCTTT. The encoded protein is CASSSRFGTGGGNTEAFF. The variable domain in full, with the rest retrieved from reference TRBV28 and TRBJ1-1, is DVKVTQSSRYLVKRTGEKVFLECVQDMDHENMFWYRQDPGLGLRLIYFSYDVKMKEKGDIPEGYSVSREKKERFSLILESASTNQTSMYLCASSSRFGTGGGNTEAFFGQGTRLTVV.

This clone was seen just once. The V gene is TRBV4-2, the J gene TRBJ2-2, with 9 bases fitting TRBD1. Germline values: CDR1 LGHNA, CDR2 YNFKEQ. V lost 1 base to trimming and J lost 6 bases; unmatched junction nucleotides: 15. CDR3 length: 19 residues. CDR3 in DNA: TGTGCCAGCAGCCAAGTCGGGACAGGGCGGTGGGCAGAAGCCGGGGAGCTGTTTTTT. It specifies CASSQVGTGRWAEAGELFF.

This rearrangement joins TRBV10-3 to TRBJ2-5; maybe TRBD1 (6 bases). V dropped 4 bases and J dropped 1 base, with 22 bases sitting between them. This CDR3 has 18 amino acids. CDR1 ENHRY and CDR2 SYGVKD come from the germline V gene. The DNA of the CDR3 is TGTGCCATCAGTGGTACAGATCCAAAGACAGGAGTCCAAGAGACCCAGTACTTC. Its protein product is CAISGTDPKTGVQETQYF.

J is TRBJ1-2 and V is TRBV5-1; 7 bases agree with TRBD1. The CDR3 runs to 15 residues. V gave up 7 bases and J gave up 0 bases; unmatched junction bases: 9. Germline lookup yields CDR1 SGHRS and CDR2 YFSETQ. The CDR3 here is CASGPGQPSNYGYTF. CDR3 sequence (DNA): TGCGCCAGCGGACCGGGACAGCCGTCTAACTATGGCTACACCTTC.

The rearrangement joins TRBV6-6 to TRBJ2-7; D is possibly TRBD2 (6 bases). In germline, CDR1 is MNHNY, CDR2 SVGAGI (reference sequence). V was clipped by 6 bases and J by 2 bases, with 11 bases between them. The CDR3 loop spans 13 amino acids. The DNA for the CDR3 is TGTGCCAGCAGCCCTGGGACTCCCTACGAGCAGTACTTC. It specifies CASSPGTPYEQYF.

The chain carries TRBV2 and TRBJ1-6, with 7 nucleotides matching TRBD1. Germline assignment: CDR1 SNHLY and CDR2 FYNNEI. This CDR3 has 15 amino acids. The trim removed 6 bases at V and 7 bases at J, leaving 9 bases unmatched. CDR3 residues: CASRERQGGNSPLHF. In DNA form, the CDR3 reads TGTGCCAGCAGGGAGAGACAGGGTGGAAATTCACCCCTCCACTTT.

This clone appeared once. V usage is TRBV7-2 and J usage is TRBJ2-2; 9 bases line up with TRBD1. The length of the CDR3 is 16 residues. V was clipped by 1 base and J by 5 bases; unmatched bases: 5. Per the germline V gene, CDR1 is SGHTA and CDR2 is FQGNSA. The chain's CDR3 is CASSLVGTGSTGELFF. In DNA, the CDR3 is TGTGCCAGCAGCTTAGTGGGGACAGGGTCAACCGGGGAGCTGTTTTTT.